This T cell receptor (beta chain) was captured in a study of blood T cell repertoires in COVID-19. CDR1 is SGHRS and CDR2 is YFSETQ in the germline V gene. The CDR3 length is 15 residues. V was pared by 4 bases and J by 3 bases, with 7 bases of the junction left unmatched. Produced via immunoSEQ multiplex PCR; TCRdb's table is partial and in-frame only. The sample lists over 150,000 clones; over 60% were seen once. This clone appeared a few times. This chain links TRBV5-1 with TRBJ2-7; the match to TRBD1 covers 10 bases. The sequence was obtained from a woman of 80 years or more with acute or convalescent COVID-19. Sequencing was carried out using peripheral blood. CDR3 loop: CASSLGQGYFYEQYF. The CDR3 region has the DNA TGCGCCAGCAGCCTGGGACAGGGGTATTTCTACGAGCAGTACTTC.